Below, 10 T cell receptor beta chains from the same sample are listed, as sequenced in a study of OX40 agonist ivuxolimab in advanced cancers. Data came from immunoSEQ multiplex PCR; TCRdb stores just in-frame clones and leaves some out. The repertoire consists of 9,500 to 12,000 clones, with 60% to 85% occurring once and the leading ten covering over 20%. The sample was CD4+ or CD8+ T cells sorted from blood, taken in a trial of the OX40 agonist ivuxolimab. These receptors were collected from an adult with an advanced solid tumor such as melanoma, head and neck, liver or kidney cancer.

This clone was picked up one time. The J gene is TRBJ2-1, the V gene TRBV5-6; weak D call: TRBD2 (6 bases). CDR3 length: 14 residues. The germline gives CDR1 SGHDT, CDR2 YYEEEE. Trimming cost V 2 bases and J 3 bases, with 9 bases left between them. CDR3 protein: CASSFMEGYNEQFF. CDR3 in DNA: TGTGCCAGCAGCTTTATGGAGGGCTACAATGAGCAGTTCTTC.

This clone was counted once. The chain has TRBV19 and TRBJ1-1, with D uncertain. V was cut by 6 bases and J by 0 bases, with 11 bases left in between. The CDR3 is made up of 14 amino acids. Germline values: CDR1 LNHDA, CDR2 SQIVND (reference sequence). The chain's CDR3 is CASSLVRMNTEAFF. The CDR3 DNA sequence: TGTGCCAGTAGCCTGGTCAGGATGAACACTGAAGCTTTCTTT.

The chain combines TRBV27 with TRBJ1-5; D gene uncertain. The ends were cut back, 3 bases at V and 5 bases at J, with 8 bases in the middle. The V gene's germline CDR1 is MNHEY and CDR2 SMNVEV (reference sequence). CDR3 length: 13 amino acids. The CDR3 bases are TGTGCCAGCAGTTTGGTGTCGCATCAGCCCCAGCATTTT. Residues: CASSLVSHQPQHF.

The rearrangement links TRBV7-9 to TRBJ2-7; no reliable D call. CDR1 and CDR2 from the germline V gene are SEHNR and FQNEAQ (reference sequence). V shed 2 bases and J shed 2 bases, with 4 bases lying between them. The CDR3 contains 12 residues. The CDR3 sequence is CASSLTPYEQYF. CDR3 nucleotides: TGTGCCAGCAGCTTAACCCCCTACGAGCAGTACTTC.

This clone was recorded only once. This chain links TRBV9 with TRBJ1-2; D unresolved. The germline CDR1 and CDR2 sequences are SGDLS and YYNGEE. Trimming took off 3 bases at V and 2 bases at J, with 5 bases between the two ends. There are 12 residues in the CDR3. The CDR3 DNA reads TGTGCCAGCAGCGCCGACAACTATGGCTACACCTTC. Amino acids: CASSADNYGYTF.

The chain links TRBV10-3 to TRBJ2-3; D is uncertain. Germline V gene sequence: CDR1 ENHRY, CDR2 SYGVKD. This CDR3 is built from 12 residues. V lost 4 bases and J 6 bases, leaving 8 bases between the germline ends. In nucleotides, the CDR3 is TGTGCCATCAGTGGAAGTTTGGATACGCAGTATTTT. Amino acids: CAISGSLDTQYF.

This chain uses TRBV15 with TRBJ2-1; D is possibly TRBD1 (6 bases). Germline CDR1 LNHNV, CDR2 YYDKDF (reference sequence). The CDR3 spans 15 residues. V lost 4 bases and J 4 bases, leaving 14 bases between the germline ends. CDR3 loop: CATSKRQDGYNEQFF. Written as DNA, the CDR3 is TGTGCCACCAGCAAAAGACAGGATGGGTACAATGAGCAGTTCTTC.

The V gene is TRBV29-1, the J gene TRBJ2-1; D remains unclear. The CDR3 runs to 13 residues. Trimming took 4 bases from V and 0 from J, leaving 7 bases between them. Germline CDR1 reads SQVTM; CDR2 reads ANQGSEA. The CDR3 region is CSVVDHSYNEQFF. The CDR3 DNA is TGCAGCGTTGTTGACCACTCCTACAATGAGCAGTTCTTC.

This clone was seen more than once but under ten times. J is TRBJ2-5 and V is TRBV6-5; D is possibly TRBD2 (6 bases). With 0 bases removed from V and 5 bases from J, the gap between germline ends came to 10 bases. Germline V gene data show CDR1 as MNHEY and CDR2 as SVGAGI. The CDR3 is 14 amino acids. The CDR3 spells CASSYSGGGETQYF. The CDR3 DNA is TGTGCCAGCAGTTACTCGGGGGGTGGCGAGACCCAGTACTTC.

The chain couples TRBV5-6 to TRBJ2-3; D uncertain. The CDR3 covers 11 residues. The V gene's germline CDR1 is SGHDT and CDR2 YYEEEE. V shed 0 bases and J shed 9 bases, with 5 bases lying between them. CDR3 DNA sequence: TGTGCCAGCAGCTTGGGCGCAACGCAGTATTTT. Protein product: CASSLGATQYF. Full variable domain (outside the CDR3, taken from reference TRBV5-6 and TRBJ2-3): DAGVTQSPTHLIKTRGQQVTLRCSPKSGHDTVSWYQQALGQGPQFIFQYYEEEERQRGNFPDRFSGHQFPNYSSELNVNALLLGDSALYLCASSLGATQYFGPGTRLTVL.